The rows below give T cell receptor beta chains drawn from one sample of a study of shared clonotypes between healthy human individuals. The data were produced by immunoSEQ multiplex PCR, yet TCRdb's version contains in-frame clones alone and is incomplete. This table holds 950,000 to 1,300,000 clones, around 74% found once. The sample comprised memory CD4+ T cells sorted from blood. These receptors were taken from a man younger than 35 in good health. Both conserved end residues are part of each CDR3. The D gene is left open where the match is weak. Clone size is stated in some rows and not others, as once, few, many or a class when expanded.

CDR3 DNA: TGTGCCATCAGTGAAGACAGGGGGAATGATGGCTACACCTTC
CDR3 protein: CAISEDRGNDGYTF
J gene: TRBJ1-2
D gene: TRBD1
V gene: TRBV10-3
clone size: .

CDR3 DNA: TGCGCCAGCAGGGGGACAACGAACACTGAAGCTTTCTTT
CDR3 protein: CASRGTTNTEAFF
J gene: TRBJ1-1
D gene: .
V gene: TRBV5-1
clone size: few

CDR3 DNA: TGTGCCAGCAGTTTAGAGGGCCACGAGCAGTACTTC
CDR3 protein: CASSLEGHEQYF
J gene: TRBJ2-7
D gene: .
V gene: TRBV28
clone size: once

CDR3 DNA: TGCGCCAGCAGTGACGGGGCGGCTAGCACAGATACGCAGTATTTT
CDR3 protein: CASSDGAASTDTQYF
J gene: TRBJ2-3
D gene: .
V gene: TRBV10-2
clone size: .

CDR3 DNA: TGTGCCAGCAGTTCCCTCGACAGGCTGCGGGCTACGCAGTATTTT
CDR3 protein: CASSSLDRLRATQYF
J gene: TRBJ2-3
D gene: .
V gene: TRBV27
clone size: .

CDR3 DNA: TGTGCCAGCATTCAAGACTGGACGTTTGATGAAAAACTGTTTTTT
CDR3 protein: CASIQDWTFDEKLFF
J gene: TRBJ1-4
D gene: .
V gene: TRBV2
clone size: .

CDR3 DNA: TGTGCCAGCAGTTACTCAGGGATTGATGGCTACACCTTC
CDR3 protein: CASSYSGIDGYTF
J gene: TRBJ1-2
D gene: .
V gene: TRBV6-6
clone size: .

CDR3 DNA: TGTGCCAGCAGCAGACACAGGGTAACAGATGAGCAGTTCTTC
CDR3 protein: CASSRHRVTDEQFF
J gene: TRBJ2-1
D gene: .
V gene: TRBV6-1
clone size: .

CDR3 DNA: TGTGCCAGCAGCCTCGGGACAGGGTCCCCTCGAGAGCAGTACTTC
CDR3 protein: CASSLGTGSPREQYF
J gene: TRBJ2-7
D gene: TRBD1
V gene: TRBV14
clone size: .

CDR3 DNA: TGCAGCGTTCGGGCAGGAACGAACACCGGGGAGCTGTTTTTT
CDR3 protein: CSVRAGTNTGELFF
J gene: TRBJ2-2
D gene: .
V gene: TRBV29-1
clone size: few

CDR3 DNA: TGTGCAAGTCGCTTAGTAGGGGTTGGGTACACCATATATTTT
CDR3 protein: CASRLVGVGYTIYF
J gene: TRBJ1-3
D gene: .
V gene: TRBV12-2
clone size: .

CDR3 DNA: TGTGCCAGCAGTCCCCTTCGGGACAGGGAGAACGAGCAGTACTTC
CDR3 protein: CASSPLRDRENEQYF
J gene: TRBJ2-7
D gene: TRBD1
V gene: TRBV6-6
clone size: .

CDR3 DNA: TGTGCCAGCAGCTCGTTATTCTACGAGCAGTACTTC
CDR3 protein: CASSSLFYEQYF
J gene: TRBJ2-7
D gene: .
V gene: TRBV11-2
clone size: .

CDR3 DNA: TGTGCCAGCAGCTTGGGCCGGGGTACCGAGCAGTACTTC
CDR3 protein: CASSLGRGTEQYF
J gene: TRBJ2-7
D gene: .
V gene: TRBV5-4
clone size: .

CDR3 DNA: TGTGCCAGCAGCGTTCCAGGGGGATACACTGAAGCTTTCTTT
CDR3 protein: CASSVPGGYTEAFF
J gene: TRBJ1-1
D gene: TRBD1
V gene: TRBV7-2
clone size: .

CDR3 DNA: TGTGCCATCAGGTACCGGGACGCTATGAACACTGAAGCTTTCTTT
CDR3 protein: CAIRYRDAMNTEAFF
J gene: TRBJ1-1
D gene: .
V gene: TRBV10-3
clone size: .

CDR3 DNA: TGTGCCAGCAGCACCATCAGGGGGGGCGGGGAGCTGTTTTTT
CDR3 protein: CASSTIRGGGELFF
J gene: TRBJ2-2
D gene: .
V gene: TRBV2
clone size: .

CDR3 DNA: TGTGCCAGCAGTTTATCGTCCGGAGTATCCTATGGCTACACCTTC
CDR3 protein: CASSLSSGVSYGYTF
J gene: TRBJ1-2
D gene: .
V gene: TRBV27
clone size: .

CDR3 DNA: TGCGCCAGCAGCCCCCCGGTGAACACTGAAGCTTTCTTT
CDR3 protein: CASSPPVNTEAFF
J gene: TRBJ1-1
D gene: .
V gene: TRBV10-2
clone size: .

CDR3 DNA: TGTGCCAGCAGCCGCGACGGGCGCTACGAGCAGTACTTC
CDR3 protein: CASSRDGRYEQYF
J gene: TRBJ2-7
D gene: .
V gene: TRBV27
clone size: .

CDR3 DNA: TGTGCCAGCAGCTTAGTGGTTAGCGGGGGACAAGAGACCCAGTACTTC
CDR3 protein: CASSLVVSGGQETQYF
J gene: TRBJ2-5
D gene: TRBD2
V gene: TRBV7-6
clone size: once

CDR3 DNA: TGTGCCAGCAGTGCCCGGGCTTTGGATGAAAAACTGTTTTTT
CDR3 protein: CASSARALDEKLFF
J gene: TRBJ1-4
D gene: .
V gene: TRBV6-1
clone size: once

CDR3 DNA: TGTGCCAGCAGCTTGTCAGGACAGGGTGGAAACACCATATATTTT
CDR3 protein: CASSLSGQGGNTIYF
J gene: TRBJ1-3
D gene: TRBD1
V gene: TRBV5-4
clone size: .

CDR3 DNA: TGTGCCAGCAGCTCTACTAGCGTGATACCCTACGAGCAGTACTTC
CDR3 protein: CASSSTSVIPYEQYF
J gene: TRBJ2-7
D gene: TRBD2
V gene: TRBV7-2
clone size: .

CDR3 DNA: TGTGCCAGCAGCCAAGATCCGACAATTAATGAAAAACTGTTTTTT
CDR3 protein: CASSQDPTINEKLFF
J gene: TRBJ1-4
D gene: .
V gene: TRBV4-2
clone size: .

CDR3 DNA: TGTGCCAGCAGCCTACAGGCAGGGGGCGCCGCCTTC
CDR3 protein: CASSLQAGGAAF
J gene: TRBJ1-2
D gene: TRBD1
V gene: TRBV6-1
clone size: .

CDR3 DNA: TGTGCCAGCAGTTCCTATAAGGGGGCGCGGGAAAAACTGTTTTTT
CDR3 protein: CASSSYKGAREKLFF
J gene: TRBJ1-4
D gene: TRBD1
V gene: TRBV5-6
clone size: once

CDR3 DNA: TGTGCCAGCAGCTTCCTAGCGGGGACAGACAATGAGCAGTTCTTC
CDR3 protein: CASSFLAGTDNEQFF
J gene: TRBJ2-1
D gene: TRBD2
V gene: TRBV6-5
clone size: .

CDR3 DNA: TGTGCCAGCAGCTTGGGGGACCCGTTGAACACCATATATTTT
CDR3 protein: CASSLGDPLNTIYF
J gene: TRBJ1-3
D gene: .
V gene: TRBV5-6
clone size: .

CDR3 DNA: TGTGCTAGTGGTTCCAGGGCCCTAGGAGACGAGCAGTACTTC
CDR3 protein: CASGSRALGDEQYF
J gene: TRBJ2-7
D gene: .
V gene: TRBV12-5
clone size: .

CDR3 DNA: TGTGCCAGCAGTGTTGCGACAGGGGGCTTTGGCGATGAAAAACTGTTTTTT
CDR3 protein: CASSVATGGFGDEKLFF
J gene: TRBJ1-4
D gene: TRBD1
V gene: TRBV6-4
clone size: .

CDR3 DNA: TGTGCCAGCAGCTTGCAGGGGGAGGTGGGCAAAAACATTCAGTACTTC
CDR3 protein: CASSLQGEVGKNIQYF
J gene: TRBJ2-4
D gene: .
V gene: TRBV5-4
clone size: .

CDR3 DNA: TGTGCCAGCAGCTGGGACAGGGGGCGATATGGCTACACCTTC
CDR3 protein: CASSWDRGRYGYTF
J gene: TRBJ1-2
D gene: TRBD1
V gene: TRBV5-6
clone size: .

CDR3 DNA: TGTGCCAGTAGTATCGGGCCCTATGGCTACACCTTC
CDR3 protein: CASSIGPYGYTF
J gene: TRBJ1-2
D gene: .
V gene: TRBV19
clone size: .

CDR3 DNA: TGTGCCAGCAGCCCGCAGGGACCTTACGAGCAGTACTTC
CDR3 protein: CASSPQGPYEQYF
J gene: TRBJ2-7
D gene: .
V gene: TRBV2
clone size: .

CDR3 DNA: TGTGCCAGCAGCCTGAGCTCCTACGAGCAGTACTTC
CDR3 protein: CASSLSSYEQYF
J gene: TRBJ2-7
D gene: .
V gene: TRBV7-2
clone size: .

CDR3 DNA: TGTGCCAGCAGTTGGGGGGCCGTTTGGAATGAGCAGTTCTTC
CDR3 protein: CASSWGAVWNEQFF
J gene: TRBJ2-1
D gene: .
V gene: TRBV28
clone size: .

CDR3 DNA: TGTGCCAGCAGCTTGCCGGTAGCGGGGGGGTCAGATACGCAGTATTTT
CDR3 protein: CASSLPVAGGSDTQYF
J gene: TRBJ2-3
D gene: TRBD2
V gene: TRBV5-6
clone size: .

CDR3 DNA: TGTGCCAGCAGTCCGGGACTCTACAATGAGCAGTTCTTC
CDR3 protein: CASSPGLYNEQFF
J gene: TRBJ2-1
D gene: .
V gene: TRBV27
clone size: .

CDR3 DNA: TGCGCCAGCAGTCCCAGGGGAACTAATGAAAAACTGTTTTTT
CDR3 protein: CASSPRGTNEKLFF
J gene: TRBJ1-4
D gene: .
V gene: TRBV10-2
clone size: .

CDR3 DNA: TGCGCCAGCAGCTTGGGAGGCGGGGGTCCCTACAATGAGCAGTTCTTC
CDR3 protein: CASSLGGGGPYNEQFF
J gene: TRBJ2-1
D gene: TRBD2
V gene: TRBV5-1
clone size: .

CDR3 DNA: TGTGCCAGCAGTGAAGTAGCGAACACCGGGGAGCTGTTTTTT
CDR3 protein: CASSEVANTGELFF
J gene: TRBJ2-2
D gene: .
V gene: TRBV2
clone size: .

CDR3 DNA: TGTGCTTGGGACAGGGGGCAGGACACTGAAGCTTTCTTT
CDR3 protein: CAWDRGQDTEAFF
J gene: TRBJ1-1
D gene: TRBD1
V gene: TRBV30
clone size: few

CDR3 DNA: TGTGCCAGCAGTTCCTATAGCGGGGATGGCACAGATACGCAGTATTTT
CDR3 protein: CASSSYSGDGTDTQYF
J gene: TRBJ2-3
D gene: TRBD2
V gene: TRBV28
clone size: .

CDR3 DNA: TGTGCCAGCAGCGTTGCCGGGACTCCGGGGTGGGGGACCCAGTACTTC
CDR3 protein: CASSVAGTPGWGTQYF
J gene: TRBJ2-5
D gene: .
V gene: TRBV9
clone size: .

CDR3 DNA: TGTGCCAGCAGCGCGGGACCGAACTCTGGAAACACCATATATTTT
CDR3 protein: CASSAGPNSGNTIYF
J gene: TRBJ1-3
D gene: .
V gene: TRBV7-3
clone size: .